The clone carrying this TCR beta chain was counted many times. The target antigen is unknown. The TCR beta CDR3 regions underwent amplification using RNA transcripts as the source. First-round RT-PCR with HTBI primers amplified the TCR CDR3 region. TCRdb re-analysed the multiplex PCR reads in MiXCR, keeping a single row per CDR3 protein. The repertoire holds around 340,000 distinct CDR3 sequences, approximately 14% seen once, with around 23% in the top ten. The data derive from a study of T cells in Graves' hyperthyroidism and ophthalmopathy. General study findings and limits: Most thyroid-expanded clonotypes above 0.001 were also found in blood.

The CDR3 contains 11 residues. V lost 3 bases to trimming and J lost 9 bases, with 6 bases between them. In germline, CDR1 is SEHNR, CDR2 FQNEAQ (reference sequence). This clonotype was obtained from a woman aged 25 to 39 with Graves' hyperthyroidism. The sample consisted of blood. J is TRBJ2-1 and V is TRBV7-9; no firm D call. Written as DNA, the CDR3 is TGTGCCAGCAGCTTCGAAGCTGAGCAGTTCTTC. Protein sequence: CASSFEAEQFF.